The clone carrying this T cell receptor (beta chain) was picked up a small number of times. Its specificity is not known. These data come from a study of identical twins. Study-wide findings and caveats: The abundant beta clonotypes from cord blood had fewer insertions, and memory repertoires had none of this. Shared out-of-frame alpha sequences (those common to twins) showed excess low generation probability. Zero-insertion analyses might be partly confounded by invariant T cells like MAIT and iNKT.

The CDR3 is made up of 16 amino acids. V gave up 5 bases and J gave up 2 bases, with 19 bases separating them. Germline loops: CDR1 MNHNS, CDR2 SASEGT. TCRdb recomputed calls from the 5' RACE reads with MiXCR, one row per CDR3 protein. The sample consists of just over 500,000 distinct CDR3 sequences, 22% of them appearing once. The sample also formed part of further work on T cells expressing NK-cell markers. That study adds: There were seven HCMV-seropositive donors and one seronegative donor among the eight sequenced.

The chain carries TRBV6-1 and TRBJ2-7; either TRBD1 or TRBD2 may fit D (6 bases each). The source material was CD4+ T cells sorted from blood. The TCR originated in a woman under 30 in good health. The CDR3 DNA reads TGTGCCAGCAGTCTCTCCTTCGGGGGCCGCACCTACGAGCAGTACTTC. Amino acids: CASSLSFGGRTYEQYF.